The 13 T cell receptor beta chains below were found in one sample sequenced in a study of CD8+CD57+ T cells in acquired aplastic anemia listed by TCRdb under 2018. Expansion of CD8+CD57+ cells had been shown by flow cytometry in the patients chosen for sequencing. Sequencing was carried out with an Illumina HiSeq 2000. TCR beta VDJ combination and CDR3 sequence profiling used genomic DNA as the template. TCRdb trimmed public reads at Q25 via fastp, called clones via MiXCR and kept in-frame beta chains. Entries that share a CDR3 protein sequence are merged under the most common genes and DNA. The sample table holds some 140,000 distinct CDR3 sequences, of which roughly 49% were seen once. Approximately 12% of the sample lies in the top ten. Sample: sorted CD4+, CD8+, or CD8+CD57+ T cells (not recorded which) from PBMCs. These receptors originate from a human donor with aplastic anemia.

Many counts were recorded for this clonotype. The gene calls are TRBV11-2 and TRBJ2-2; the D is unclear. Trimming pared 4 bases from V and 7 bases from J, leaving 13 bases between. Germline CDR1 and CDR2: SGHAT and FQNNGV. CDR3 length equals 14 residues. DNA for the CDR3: TGTGCCAGCAGCTCCCCCCGGTATGGCGGGGAGCTGTTTTTT. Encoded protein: CASSSPRYGGELFF.

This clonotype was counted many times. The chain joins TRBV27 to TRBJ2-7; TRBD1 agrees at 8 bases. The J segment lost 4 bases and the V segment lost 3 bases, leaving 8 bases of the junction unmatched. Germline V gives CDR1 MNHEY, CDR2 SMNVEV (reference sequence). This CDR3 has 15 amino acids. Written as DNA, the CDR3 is TGTGCCAGCAGTTTGACAGGGGCCGCCTTTTACGAGCAGTACTTC. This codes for CASSLTGAAFYEQYF.

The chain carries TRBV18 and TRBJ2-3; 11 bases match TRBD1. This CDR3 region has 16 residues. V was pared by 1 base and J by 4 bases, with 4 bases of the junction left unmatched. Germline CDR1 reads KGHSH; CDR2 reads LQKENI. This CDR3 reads CASSPLGQGAPDTQYF. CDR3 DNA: TGTGCCAGCTCACCACTCGGACAGGGGGCCCCAGATACGCAGTATTTT. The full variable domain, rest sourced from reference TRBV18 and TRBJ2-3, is NAGVMQNPRHLVRRRGQEARLRCSPMKGHSHVYWYRQLPEEGLKFMVYLQKENIIDESGMPKERFSAEFPKEGPSILRIQQVVRGDSAAYFCASSPLGQGAPDTQYFGPGTRLTVL.

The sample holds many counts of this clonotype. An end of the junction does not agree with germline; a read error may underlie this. The CDR3 nucleotides read TGTGCCAGCAGTCCGCAAGGGAACACCGGGGAGCTGTTTTTT. Encoded protein: CASSPQGNTGELFF. The chain has TRBV4-1 and TRBJ2-2; D gene uncertain. The CDR3 sequence is 14 residues long. The germline V gene encodes CDR1 MGHRA and CDR2 YSYEKL.

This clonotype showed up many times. Here the CDR3 reads CASSPHPREQYF. CDR3 nucleotide sequence: TGTGCCAGCAGCCCACATCCCCGCGAGCAGTACTTC. The chain has TRBV14 and TRBJ2-7; D call uncertain. This CDR3 comprises 12 residues. The germline V gene has CDR1 SGHDN and CDR2 FVKESK. Trimming left V 4 bases short and J 6 bases short, with 10 bases between.

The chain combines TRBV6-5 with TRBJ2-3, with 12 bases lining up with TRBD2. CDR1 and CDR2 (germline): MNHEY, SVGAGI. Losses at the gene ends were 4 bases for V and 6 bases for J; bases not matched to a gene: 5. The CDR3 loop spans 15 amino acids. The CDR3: CASSFTSGGLDTQYF. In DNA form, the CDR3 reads TGTGCCAGCAGTTTTACTAGCGGGGGGTTGGATACGCAGTATTTT.

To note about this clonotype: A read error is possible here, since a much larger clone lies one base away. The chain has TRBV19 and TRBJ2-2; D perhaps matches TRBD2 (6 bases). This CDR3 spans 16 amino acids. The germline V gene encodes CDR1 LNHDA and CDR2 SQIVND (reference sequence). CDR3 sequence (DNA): TGTGCCAGTAGACCCGGGGGACGGAGGAACACCGGGGAGCTGGTTTTT. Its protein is CASRPGGRRNTGELVF.

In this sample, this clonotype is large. The CDR3 region has the DNA TGTGCCAGCAGTGAACCGAAAGTTTCAGGGAACACTGAAGCTTTCTTT. Translation: CASSEPKVSGNTEAFF. The rearrangement links TRBV2 to TRBJ1-1; D is undetermined. Germline V gene sequence: CDR1 SNHLY, CDR2 FYNNEI. This CDR3 spans 16 amino acids. Between the trimmed V and J ends, which lost 2 bases and 1 base, there was a span of 14 bases. The variable domain in full, completed from reference TRBV2 and TRBJ1-1, reads EPEVTQTPSHQVTQMGQEVILRCVPISNHLYFYWYRQILGQKVEFLVSFYNNEISEKSEIFDDQFSVERPDGSNFTLKIRSTKLEDSAMYFCASSEPKVSGNTEAFFGQGTRLTVV.

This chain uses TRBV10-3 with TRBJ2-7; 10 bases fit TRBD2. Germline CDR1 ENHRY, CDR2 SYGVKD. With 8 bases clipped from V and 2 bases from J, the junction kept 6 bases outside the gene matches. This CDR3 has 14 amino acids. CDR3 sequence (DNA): TGTGCCATCCAAAGGACTAGCGGTACCTACGAGCAGTACTTC. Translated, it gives CAIQRTSGTYEQYF.

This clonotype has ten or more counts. As DNA, the CDR3 is TGTGCCAGCAGCAGCCTCAGGGTCGCCGATATCTATGGCTACACCTTC. It encodes CASSSLRVADIYGYTF. The chain employs TRBV6-1 and TRBJ1-2, with D possibly matching TRBD1 (5 bases). The CDR3 runs to 16 residues. The germline V gene encodes CDR1 MNHNS and CDR2 SASEGT. V lost 6 bases and J 4 bases, leaving 21 bases between the germline ends.

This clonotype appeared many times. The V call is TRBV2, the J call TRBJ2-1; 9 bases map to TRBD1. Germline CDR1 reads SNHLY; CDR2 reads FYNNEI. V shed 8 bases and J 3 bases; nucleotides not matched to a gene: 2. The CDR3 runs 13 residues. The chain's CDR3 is CASADRGYNEQFF. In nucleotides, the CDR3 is TGTGCCAGCGCGGACAGGGGCTACAATGAGCAGTTCTTC.

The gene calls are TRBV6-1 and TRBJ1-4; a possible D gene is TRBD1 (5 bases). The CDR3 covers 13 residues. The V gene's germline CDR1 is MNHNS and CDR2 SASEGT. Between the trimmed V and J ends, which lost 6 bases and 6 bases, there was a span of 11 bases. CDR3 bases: TGTGCCAGCAGCGTAGGGGTTCATGAAAAACTGTTTTTT. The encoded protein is CASSVGVHEKLFF.

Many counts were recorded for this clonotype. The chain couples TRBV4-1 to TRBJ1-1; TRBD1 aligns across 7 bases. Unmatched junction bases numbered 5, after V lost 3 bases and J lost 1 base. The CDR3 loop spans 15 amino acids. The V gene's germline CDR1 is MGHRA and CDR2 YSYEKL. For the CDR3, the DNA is TGCGCCAGCAGCCACCCCGGGACAGCGAACACTGAAGCTTTCTTT. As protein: CASSHPGTANTEAFF.